These 23 T cell receptor beta chains share one sample of origin, sequenced in a study of T cell responses to AZD1222 COVID-19 vaccine. Assay used: immunoSEQ multiplex PCR; TCRdb lists only in-frame clones, some missing. Of 95,000 to 100,000 clones listed, roughly 90% are singletons. The material was peripheral blood, obtained on day 0 of AZD1222 vaccination. The receptors come from an adult in good health.

The chain carries TRBV3-1 (or the pseudogene TRBV3-2) and TRBJ1-5; D gene unclear. V lost 0 bases and J 6 bases, leaving 15 bases between the germline ends. The CDR3 is 16 residues long. The V gene's germline CDR1 is LGHDT and CDR2 YNNKEL (reference sequence). The CDR3 DNA reads as TGTGCCAGCAGCCAAGATCAGGCTAGGTCCGGTCAGCCCCAGCATTTT. Protein sequence: CASSQDQARSGQPQHF.

The chain employs TRBV25-1 and TRBJ1-6; 7 nucleotides line up with TRBD1. V shed 6 bases, J shed 0 bases, and the junction held 5 bases outside the gene matches. CDR3 length equals 16 residues. CDR1 is MGHDK and CDR2 is SYGVNS in the germline V gene. The CDR3 DNA reads as TGTGCCAGCAGCCCACAGGGGAGCTCCTATAATTCACCCCTCCACTTT. Its translation is CASSPQGSSYNSPLHF.

The V call is TRBV13, the J call TRBJ2-1; 7 positions match TRBD1. The CDR3 is 15 residues long. J was trimmed by 8 bases and V by 5 bases; bases with no gene match: 12. Germline V gene sequence: CDR1 PRHDT, CDR2 FYEKMQ (reference sequence). The DNA of the CDR3 is TGTGCCAGCAGCCAGATAGGGGGCTCGGTCGATGAGCAGTTCTTC. Protein product: CASSQIGGSVDEQFF.

This clone came up a few times. J is TRBJ2-7 and V is TRBV3-1 (or the pseudogene TRBV3-2); D ambiguous. The CDR3 has 12 amino acids. CDR1 is LGHDT, CDR2 YNNKEL, per germline (reference sequence). Deletions cut 4 bases from V and 3 bases from J, with 7 bases between. CDR3 DNA sequence: TGTGCCAGCAGCCTGAACCTCTACGAGCAGTACTTC. Protein product: CASSLNLYEQYF.

This chain links TRBV10-3 with TRBJ1-1; D gene ambiguous. This CDR3 has 14 residues. Looked up from germline, CDR1 is ENHRY and CDR2 is SYGVKD. V was pared by 3 bases and J by 1 base, with 9 bases between. CDR3 DNA sequence: TGTGCCATCAGTGAAAGGGTGGAGAACACTGAAGCTTTCTTT. Translation: CAISERVENTEAFF.

The chain uses TRBV9 and TRBJ1-4; the match to TRBD1 covers 9 bases. V gave up 4 bases and J gave up 5 bases; unmatched junction bases: 3. The CDR3 length is 14 residues. Germline CDR1 is SGDLS and CDR2 is YYNGEE. For the CDR3, the DNA is TGTGCCAGCAGCCCCGGACAGGGGAATGAAAAACTGTTTTTT. It yields the protein CASSPGQGNEKLFF.

V gene TRBV28 combines with J gene TRBJ2-7; D possibly matches TRBD1 or TRBD2 (5 bases each). Germline loops: CDR1 MDHEN, CDR2 SYDVKM. The CDR3 is 14 residues long. Trimming left V 4 bases short and J 7 bases short, with 17 bases between. As DNA, the CDR3 is TGTGCCAGCAGTTCGGCTACTAAATGGGGGGAGCAGTACTTC. Translating gives CASSSATKWGEQYF.

V and J are TRBV27 and TRBJ2-1, with TRBD1 identical over 10 bases. Germline lookup yields CDR1 MNHEY and CDR2 SMNVEV (reference sequence). There are 18 residues in the CDR3. With 4 bases clipped from V and 8 bases from J, the junction kept 17 bases outside the gene matches. The CDR3 region has the DNA TGTGCCAGCAGTTCGTTCCTTTTTCCGGGACAGGGGACCCATGAGCAGTTCTTC. This encodes CASSSFLFPGQGTHEQFF.

J is TRBJ1-1 and V is TRBV18; no reliable D call. CDR3 length: 13 amino acids. Germline V gene data show CDR1 as KGHSH and CDR2 as LQKENI. The V gene lost 2 bases and the J gene lost 3 bases, with 7 bases spanning the gap. The CDR3 DNA is TGTGCCAGCTCACCAGGCATCGACACTGAAGCTTTCTTT. Its translation: CASSPGIDTEAFF.

V is TRBV28 and J is TRBJ2-7, with unresolved D. There are 14 residues in the CDR3. Germline values: CDR1 MDHEN, CDR2 SYDVKM. V lost 1 base to trimming and J lost 2 bases, with 9 bases between them. The CDR3: CASSLSMPPYEQYF. CDR3 sequence (DNA): TGTGCCAGCAGTTTATCCATGCCGCCCTACGAGCAGTACTTC.

The table lists this clone with a count of one. The chain uses TRBV7-9 and TRBJ2-7; 9 bases are shared with TRBD1. The CDR3 extends over 15 amino acids. The germline CDR1 and CDR2 sequences are SEHNR and FQNEAQ (reference sequence). Germline trimming cut 1 base from V and 2 bases from J; bases unmatched to any gene: 3. The CDR3 is CASSLGTGGPYEQYF. CDR3 DNA: TGTGCCAGCAGCTTAGGTACAGGGGGCCCCTACGAGCAGTACTTC.

The chain has TRBV29-1 and TRBJ1-5; possibly TRBD1 for D (5 bases). The germline V and J ends were trimmed by 5 bases and 2 bases, with 10 bases remaining between them. The CDR3 sequence is 13 residues long. Germline CDR1 reads SQVTM; CDR2 reads ANQGSEA. This chain's CDR3 is CSVRGIGNQPQHF. The DNA for the CDR3 is TGCAGCGTTAGGGGAATCGGCAATCAGCCCCAGCATTTT.

This sequence joins TRBV6-5 and TRBJ2-7; D gene uncertain. The CDR3 runs to 14 residues. V lost 2 bases and J 0 bases, leaving 8 bases between the germline ends. Germline CDR1 and CDR2: MNHEY and SVGAGI. The CDR3 reads CASSYTESSYEQYF. The CDR3 DNA is TGTGCCAGCAGTTACACGGAGAGCTCCTACGAGCAGTACTTC.

The chain has TRBV27 and TRBJ1-1; D gene ambiguous. Trimming took off 0 bases at V and 1 base at J, with 9 bases between the two ends. CDR1 is MNHEY, CDR2 SMNVEV, per germline (reference sequence). The CDR3 runs 15 residues. CDR3 loop: CASSLSPAGNTEAFF. CDR3 nucleotide sequence: TGTGCCAGCAGTTTATCCCCGGCGGGGAACACTGAAGCTTTCTTT.

This chain uses TRBV7-2 with TRBJ2-7; D perhaps matches TRBD1 (6 bases). The length of the CDR3 is 15 residues. V shed 0 bases and J shed 2 bases, with 11 bases lying between them. The germline gives CDR1 SGHTA, CDR2 FQGNSA. The CDR3 region is CASSLAAQGTYEQYF. As DNA, the CDR3 is TGTGCCAGCAGCTTAGCAGCGCAGGGGACCTACGAGCAGTACTTC.

The gene calls are TRBV7-2 and TRBJ1-2, with 9 bases fitting TRBD1. The CDR3 covers 14 residues. With V trimmed by 3 bases and J by 7 bases, 6 bases remained unmatched. The germline gives CDR1 SGHTA, CDR2 FQGNSA. The CDR3, as DNA: TGTGCCAGCAGCTTTACACAGGGGGCTGGTGGCTACACCTTC. Amino acids: CASSFTQGAGGYTF.

This rearrangement joins TRBV6-5 to TRBJ1-5; 8 bases are a match to TRBD1. The CDR3 spans 14 residues. Germline values: CDR1 MNHEY, CDR2 SVGAGI. V lost 7 bases, J lost 6 bases, and 8 bases stayed unmatched. This CDR3 reads CASTKGQGGQPQHF. CDR3 DNA: TGTGCCAGCACCAAAGGACAGGGTGGTCAGCCCCAGCATTTT.

This clone appeared once. The chain uses TRBV19 and TRBJ1-2; TRBD1 matches at 8 bases. The CDR3 loop spans 16 amino acids. V lost 6 bases, J lost 5 bases, and 14 bases stayed unmatched. CDR1 and CDR2 (germline): LNHDA, SQIVND (reference sequence). CDR3 residues: CASSNTYRTGRYGYTF. CDR3 nucleotides: TGTGCCAGTAGCAACACCTACCGGACAGGGCGGTATGGCTACACCTTC.

The rearrangement joins TRBV6-5 to TRBJ1-4; 9 positions match TRBD1. Germline V gene data show CDR1 as MNHEY and CDR2 as SVGAGI. V trimming: 7 bases; J trimming: 3 bases; junction bases outside the gene matches: 3. The CDR3 consists of 14 residues. In DNA form, the CDR3 reads TGTGCCAGCACGACAGGGGGTCCTAATGAAAAACTGTTTTTT. It yields the protein CASTTGGPNEKLFF.

This clone was found a few times. J is TRBJ1-6 and V is TRBV18, with D hard to call. Germline CDR1 and CDR2: KGHSH and LQKENI. Trimming removed 5 bases from V and 8 bases from J, with 10 bases in between. The length of the CDR3 is 13 residues. The CDR3 reads CASSGVGDSPLHF. The CDR3 bases are TGTGCCAGCTCAGGGGTCGGGGATTCACCCCTCCACTTT.

The V gene is TRBV18, the J gene TRBJ2-7; TRBD1 aligns across 7 bases. V lost 1 base and J lost 0; bases outside the gene matches: 0. The CDR3 runs to 14 residues. Germline values: CDR1 KGHSH, CDR2 LQKENI. The CDR3 loop is CASSPQGASYEQYF. DNA of the CDR3: TGTGCCAGCTCACCACAGGGGGCCTCCTACGAGCAGTACTTC.

The chain uses TRBV5-1 and TRBJ2-1; TRBD2 aligns across 13 bases. The V and J ends lost 1 base and 6 bases, in that order; junction bases with no gene match: 7. The CDR3 totals 17 residues. CDR1 is SGHRS, CDR2 YFSETQ, per germline. The CDR3 sequence: CASSLLLAGGVGNEQFF. The CDR3 bases are TGCGCCAGCAGCTTGTTACTAGCGGGAGGGGTCGGCAATGAGCAGTTCTTC.

The chain recombines TRBV28 with TRBJ2-7; 8 bases are a match to TRBD1. CDR1 is MDHEN and CDR2 is SYDVKM in the germline V gene. The CDR3 covers 14 residues. V lost 5 bases, J lost 0 bases, and 3 bases stayed unmatched. CDR3 sequence reads: CASSRDRSSYEQYF. CDR3 nucleotide sequence: TGTGCCAGCAGTCGGGACAGGAGCTCCTACGAGCAGTACTTC. Full variable domain (remainder filled in from reference TRBV28 and TRBJ2-7): DVKVTQSSRYLVKRTGEKVFLECVQDMDHENMFWYRQDPGLGLRLIYFSYDVKMKEKGDIPEGYSVSREKKERFSLILESASTNQTSMYLCASSRDRSSYEQYFGPGTRLTVT.